This is a list of T cell receptor beta chains from one sample in a study of blood T cell repertoires in COVID-19. The method was immunoSEQ multiplex PCR; TCRdb's version includes in-frame clones alone and lacks a portion of them. Of approximately 70,000 clones in the sample, under 95% were seen once. Sample: peripheral blood. The receptor source for this set is a woman aged 60-70 years with active COVID-19. Both conserved end residues are part of each CDR3. D genes are given only for firm matches.

16	TRBV19	TRBD1	TRBJ1-2	CASKEVPGGAAYGYTF	TGTGCCAGTAAAGAGGTGCCAGGGGGCGCCGCGTATGGCTACACCTTC
14	TRBV2	TRBD2	TRBJ2-7	CASRAGLAEYEQYF	TGTGCCAGCAGGGCGGGACTAGCGGAATACGAGCAGTACTTC
15	TRBV11-2	-	TRBJ2-2	CASTPRLANTGELFF	TGTGCCAGCACCCCTCGACTGGCGAACACCGGGGAGCTGTTTTTT
18	TRBV2	-	TRBJ1-4	CASRIYRTQEHGGEKLFF	TGTGCCAGCAGGATATACCGGACACAAGAACACGGTGGTGAAAAACTGTTTTTT
15	TRBV27	-	TRBJ2-6	CASSLSRPGANVLTF	TGTGCCAGCAGTTTATCGAGGCCTGGGGCCAACGTCCTGACTTTC
15	TRBV7-9	-	TRBJ1-2	CASSPSSGPNYGYTF	TGTGCCAGCAGCCCTAGCTCCGGACCTAACTATGGCTACACCTTC
14	TRBV5-1	-	TRBJ2-7	CASSRDTSSYEQYF	TGCGCCAGCAGCAGAGACACGAGCTCCTACGAGCAGTACTTC
15	TRBV7-9	TRBD1	TRBJ1-4	CASSPSGTGGEKLFF	TGTGCCAGCAGCCCCTCGGGGACAGGGGGTGAAAAACTGTTTTTT
15	TRBV6-5	TRBD1	TRBJ2-5	CASRRGQGTQETQYF	TGTGCCAGCAGGAGGGGACAGGGCACTCAAGAGACCCAGTACTTC
12	TRBV2	-	TRBJ2-3	CASSGRQDTQYF	TGTGCCAGCAGTGGGCGGCAGGATACGCAGTATTTT
17	TRBV7-8	TRBD2	TRBJ2-1	CASSLAWASGRAGEQFF	TGTGCCAGCAGCTTAGCGTGGGCTAGCGGGAGAGCAGGTGAGCAGTTCTTC
12	TRBV3-1/TRBV3-2	-	TRBJ1-1	CASSQGTVRAFF	TGTGCCAGCAGCCAAGGGACAGTAAGGGCTTTCTTT
13	TRBV5-4	-	TRBJ2-5	CASSAGGQETQYF	TGTGCCAGCAGCGCCGGCGGGCAAGAGACCCAGTACTTC
15	TRBV11-2	TRBD2	TRBJ2-5	CASSAFGGSIETQYF	TGTGCCAGCAGCGCCTTTGGCGGGAGTATTGAGACCCAGTACTTC